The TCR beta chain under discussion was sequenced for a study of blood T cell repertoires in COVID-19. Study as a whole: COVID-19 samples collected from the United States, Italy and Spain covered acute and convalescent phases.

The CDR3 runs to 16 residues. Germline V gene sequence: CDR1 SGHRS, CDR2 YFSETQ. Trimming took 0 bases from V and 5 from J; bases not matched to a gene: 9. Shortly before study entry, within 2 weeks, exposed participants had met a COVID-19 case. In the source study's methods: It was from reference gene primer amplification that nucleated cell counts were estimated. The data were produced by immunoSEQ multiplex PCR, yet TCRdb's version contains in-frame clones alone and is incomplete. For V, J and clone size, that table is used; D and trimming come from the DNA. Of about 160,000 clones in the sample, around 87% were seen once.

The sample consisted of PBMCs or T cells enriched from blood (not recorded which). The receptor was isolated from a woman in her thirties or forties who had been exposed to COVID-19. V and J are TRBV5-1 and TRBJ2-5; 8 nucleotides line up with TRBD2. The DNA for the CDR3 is TGCGCCAGCAGCTTGGCCGTAGCGGGACTGGGGGAGACCCAGTACTTC. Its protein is CASSLAVAGLGETQYF.